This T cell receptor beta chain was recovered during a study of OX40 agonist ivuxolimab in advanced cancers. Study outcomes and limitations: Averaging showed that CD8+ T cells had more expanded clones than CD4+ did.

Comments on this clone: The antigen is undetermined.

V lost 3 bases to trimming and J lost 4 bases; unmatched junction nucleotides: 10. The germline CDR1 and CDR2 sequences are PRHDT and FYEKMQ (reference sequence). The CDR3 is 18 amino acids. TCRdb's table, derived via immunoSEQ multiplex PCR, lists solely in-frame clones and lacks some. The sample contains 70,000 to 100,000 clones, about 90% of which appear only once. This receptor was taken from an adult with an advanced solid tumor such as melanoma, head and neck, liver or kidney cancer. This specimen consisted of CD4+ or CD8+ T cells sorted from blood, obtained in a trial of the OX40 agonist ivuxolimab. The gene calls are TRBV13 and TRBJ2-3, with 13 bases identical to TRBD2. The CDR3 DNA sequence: TGTGCCAGCAGCTTCTTCGGACTAGCGGGAGTAGAATCAGATACGCAGTATTTT. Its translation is CASSFFGLAGVESDTQYF.